These 27 T cell receptor beta chains were sequenced from one sample in a study of T cell responses to AZD1222 COVID-19 vaccine. Assay: immunoSEQ multiplex PCR; the TCRdb copy retains only in-frame clones and omits some. This sample yields around 120,000 clones, of which around nine tenths are seen a single time; 2.8% belongs to the top ten. Sequencing was performed on peripheral blood, taken on day 0 of AZD1222 vaccination. Source of these receptors: an adult in good health.

The sample holds a few counts of this clone. The V call is TRBV19, the J call TRBJ1-2, with D hard to call. The CDR3 has 13 amino acids. With 3 bases removed from V and 6 bases from J, the gap between germline ends came to 11 bases. Germline CDR1 reads LNHDA; CDR2 reads SQIVND (reference sequence). In nucleotides, the CDR3 is TGTGCCAGTAGTATGGACTTTTTTAATGGCTACACCTTC. Amino acid sequence: CASSMDFFNGYTF.

The chain recombines TRBV19 with TRBJ2-3; D is undetermined. Trimming pared 7 bases from V and 4 bases from J, leaving 15 bases between. The length of the CDR3 is 14 residues. Germline V lookup: CDR1 LNHDA, CDR2 SQIVND (reference sequence). The CDR3, as DNA: TGTGCCAGTAAACGGGCCTTGGATTCAGATACGCAGTATTTT. It specifies CASKRALDSDTQYF.

V usage is TRBV9 and J usage is TRBJ1-5; 7 nucleotides line up with TRBD1. The germline CDR1 and CDR2 sequences are SGDLS and YYNGEE. The length of the CDR3 is 14 residues. The V segment lost 4 bases and the J segment 3 bases; nucleotides outside the gene matches: 4. The CDR3 sequence: CASSRGQLNQPQHF. The DNA of the CDR3 is TGTGCCAGCAGCCGGGGACAGCTCAATCAGCCCCAGCATTTT.

V usage is TRBV11-3 and J usage is TRBJ1-2, with a tentative D call TRBD1 (5 bases). Germline lookup yields CDR1 SGHNT and CDR2 YENEEA. Trimming took off 5 bases at V and 5 bases at J, with 21 bases between the two ends. The CDR3 has 16 amino acids. The chain's CDR3 is CASSRNSWGVGYGYTF. CDR3 DNA: TGTGCCAGCAGCAGAAACTCGTGGGGGGTCGGGTATGGCTACACCTTC.

The chain recombines TRBV4-1 with TRBJ1-1; D might be TRBD1 (5 bases). The V end was cut by 6 bases, the J end by 3 bases, with 14 bases between. Germline V lookup: CDR1 MGHRA, CDR2 YSYEKL. The CDR3 runs to 14 residues. The CDR3 spells CASRRGVRDTEAFF. DNA for the CDR3: TGCGCCAGCAGGCGAGGGGTCAGGGACACTGAAGCTTTCTTT.

J is TRBJ2-2 and V is TRBV9; 7 nucleotides line up with TRBD1. The CDR3 spans 16 residues. The V and J ends lost 0 bases and 6 bases, in that order; junction bases with no gene match: 8. CDR1 is SGDLS, CDR2 YYNGEE, per germline. The CDR3 sequence: CASSVAPTGLAGELFF. The CDR3 DNA sequence: TGTGCCAGCAGCGTAGCCCCGACAGGGTTAGCCGGGGAGCTGTTTTTT.

This clone came up once. This chain joins TRBV16 and TRBJ2-1; either TRBD1 or TRBD2 may fit D (5 bases each). This CDR3 has 16 residues. CDR1 is KGHSY and CDR2 is FQNENV in the germline V gene. V lost 3 bases to trimming and J lost 3 bases, with 15 bases between them. This chain's CDR3 is CASSQEKVRGYNEQFF. For the CDR3, the DNA is TGTGCCAGCAGCCAGGAGAAAGTGAGGGGCTACAATGAGCAGTTCTTC.

The rearrangement links TRBV5-6 to TRBJ1-2; 8 bases are a match to TRBD1. This CDR3 is built from 14 residues. Germline trimming cut 4 bases from V and 4 bases from J; bases unmatched to any gene: 6. Germline V gene sequence: CDR1 SGHDT, CDR2 YYEEEE. The CDR3 DNA reads as TGTGCCAGCAGCCCGGACAGGGAAGTCTATGGCTACACCTTC. Translation gives CASSPDREVYGYTF.

The CDR3 spells CATSDRPGLAKPSTDTQYF. In nucleotides, the CDR3 is TGTGCCACCAGTGATCGCCCGGGACTAGCGAAACCTAGCACAGATACGCAGTATTTT. V is TRBV24-1 and J is TRBJ2-3; 10 bases line up with TRBD2. This CDR3 is built from 19 residues. Germline V gene sequence: CDR1 KGHDR, CDR2 SFDVKD. V shed 3 bases, J shed 0 bases, and the junction held 11 bases outside the gene matches.

As DNA, the CDR3 is TGTGCCAGCAGCCCACAGGGGGCTATCTATGGCTACACCTTC. Its translation: CASSPQGAIYGYTF. The chain employs TRBV14 and TRBJ1-2, with TRBD1 identical over 9 bases. CDR3 length equals 14 residues. Germline trimming cut 4 bases from V and 4 bases from J; bases unmatched to any gene: 4. Germline CDR1 and CDR2: SGHDN and FVKESK.

The V gene is TRBV6-6, the J gene TRBJ1-2, with D possibly being TRBD1 (5 bases). From germline, CDR1 is MNHNY and CDR2 SVGAGI (reference sequence). This CDR3 spans 14 amino acids. With 0 bases removed from V and 8 bases from J, the gap between germline ends came to 13 bases. The DNA of the CDR3 is TGTGCCAGCAGTTACTCCGTCGGGACGGAGGGCTACACCTTC. Protein product: CASSYSVGTEGYTF.

This sequence joins TRBV19 and TRBJ2-1, with 8 bases fitting TRBD2. V dropped 5 bases and J dropped 3; count of bases not matched to a gene: 6. Germline CDR1 and CDR2: LNHDA and SQIVND (reference sequence). The CDR3 spans 15 residues. The CDR3 spells CASSLGGLDYNEQFF. The CDR3 DNA is TGTGCCAGTAGTTTGGGGGGACTAGACTACAATGAGCAGTTCTTC.

The chain uses TRBV5-1 and TRBJ1-3; the D is unclear. The CDR3 length is 13 residues. V lost 7 bases and J lost 1, with 9 bases in between. CDR1 is SGHRS, CDR2 YFSETQ, per germline. The CDR3 loop is CASSEDSGNTIYF. The CDR3 bases are TGCGCCAGCTCCGAAGATTCTGGAAACACCATATATTTT.

The rearrangement uses TRBV7-2 and TRBJ1-1; 7 nucleotides match TRBD1. Germline-derived CDR1 and CDR2 are SGHTA and FQGNSA. With V trimmed by 5 bases and J by 7 bases, 7 bases remained unmatched. This CDR3 comprises 13 residues. As DNA, the CDR3 is TGTGCCAGCAGCCTAGGACAGGAGATTGAAGCTTTCTTT. Translating gives CASSLGQEIEAFF.

The rearrangement links TRBV5-8 to TRBJ2-1; no definite D call. The CDR3 is 17 amino acids. Germline CDR1 SGHTS, CDR2 YDEGEE. V was cut by 1 base and J by 6 bases, with 20 bases left in between. For the CDR3, the DNA is TGTGCCAGCAGCTTGACTCGTCTGCTATCAACTATCAATGAGCAGTTCTTC. This codes for CASSLTRLLSTINEQFF.

V is TRBV7-2 and J is TRBJ1-6; 8 bases agree with TRBD1. V dropped 1 base and J dropped 10; count of bases not matched to a gene: 15. This CDR3 has 18 amino acids. Looked up from germline, CDR1 is SGHTA and CDR2 is FQGNSA. CDR3 region: CASSLVPRQGAFDSPLHF. In DNA form, the CDR3 reads TGTGCCAGCAGCTTAGTACCCCGGCAGGGGGCCTTTGACTCACCCCTCCACTTT. The entire variable domain, with the rest obtained from reference TRBV7-2 and TRBJ1-6, is as follows: GAGVSQSPSNKVTEKGKDVELRCDPISGHTALYWYRQSLGQGLEFLIYFQGNSAPDKSGLPSDRFSAERTGGSVSTLTIQRTQQEDSAVYLCASSLVPRQGAFDSPLHFGNGTRLTVT.

V usage is TRBV2 and J usage is TRBJ1-4; D gene unclear. There are 13 residues in the CDR3. V was clipped by 2 bases and J by 6 bases, with 7 bases between them. Germline assignment: CDR1 SNHLY and CDR2 FYNNEI. The CDR3 here is CASSESPYEKLFF. As DNA, the CDR3 is TGTGCCAGCAGTGAAAGCCCCTATGAAAAACTGTTTTTT.

The rearrangement joins TRBV7-9 to TRBJ2-7; unclear D gene. V lost 5 bases, J lost 7 bases, and 24 bases lay in between. This CDR3 has 16 residues. CDR1 is SEHNR, CDR2 FQNEAQ, per germline (reference sequence). The CDR3 reads CASSPSVSGRRREQYF. CDR3 coding DNA: TGTGCCAGCAGCCCCTCCGTGTCAGGCAGACGTCGTGAGCAGTACTTC.

This sequence joins TRBV4-2 and TRBJ2-1; D remains unclear. Germline lookup yields CDR1 LGHNA and CDR2 YNFKEQ. The CDR3 is 12 residues long. Trimming pared 0 bases from V and 11 bases from J, leaving 8 bases between. CDR3 nucleotide sequence: TGTGCCAGCAGCCAAGAAACTAACAAGCAGTTCTTC. Its translation is CASSQETNKQFF.

The rearrangement links TRBV10-3 to TRBJ1-2, with D unclear. From germline, CDR1 is ENHRY and CDR2 SYGVKD. The CDR3 length is 11 residues. Trimming left V 4 bases short and J 8 bases short, with 8 bases between. The CDR3 here is CAISGGSGYTF. The CDR3 region has the DNA TGTGCCATCAGTGGTGGGTCAGGCTACACCTTC.

This clone was counted a single time. This chain connects TRBV29-1 to TRBJ2-5; D may be TRBD2 (5 bases). Germline assignment: CDR1 SQVTM and CDR2 ANQGSEA. The V and J ends lost 4 bases and 0 bases respectively, with 9 bases between them. The CDR3 spans 13 residues. The CDR3 here is CSVGRANQETQYF. In DNA, the CDR3 is TGCAGCGTTGGGCGGGCAAACCAAGAGACCCAGTACTTC.

This clone has just one count. This chain uses TRBV27 with TRBJ1-2, with unresolved D. CDR1 is MNHEY and CDR2 is SMNVEV in the germline V gene (reference sequence). Trimming removed 3 bases at V and 3 bases at J, with 8 bases between. The CDR3 length is 13 residues. As DNA, the CDR3 is TGTGCCAGCAGTTTCGCGGGAGACTATGGCTACACCTTC. Protein sequence: CASSFAGDYGYTF.

This clone was counted a single time. V usage is TRBV6-5 and J usage is TRBJ1-2; tentatively, D is TRBD1 (6 bases). V gave up 2 bases and J gave up 4 bases, with 8 bases separating them. The CDR3 loop spans 13 amino acids. Germline V gives CDR1 MNHEY, CDR2 SVGAGI. The DNA for the CDR3 is TGTGCCAGCAGTTACGGGGGGCTCTATGGCTACACCTTC. Its translation is CASSYGGLYGYTF.

The rearrangement joins TRBV19 to TRBJ2-3; 10 nucleotides agree with TRBD1. The CDR3 spans 21 residues. V was clipped by 5 bases and J by 5 bases; unmatched bases: 25. Germline V gene data show CDR1 as LNHDA and CDR2 as SQIVND (reference sequence). The CDR3 sequence: CASSPGQGVPTGELWVDTQYF. As DNA, the CDR3 is TGTGCCAGTAGTCCAGGACAGGGGGTTCCAACGGGAGAGCTATGGGTAGATACGCAGTATTTT.

The V gene is TRBV5-1, the J gene TRBJ2-1; D possibly corresponds to TRBD2 (6 bases). Germline assignment: CDR1 SGHRS and CDR2 YFSETQ. V dropped 4 bases and J dropped 1 base, with 9 bases sitting between them. The CDR3 has 14 residues. CDR3 loop: CASSRAGSYNEQFF. The DNA for the CDR3 is TGCGCCAGCAGCCGGGCGGGGTCCTACAATGAGCAGTTCTTC. The complete variable domain, with remaining parts taken from reference TRBV5-1 and TRBJ2-1, reads KAGVTQTPRYLIKTRGQQVTLSCSPISGHRSVSWYQQTPGQGLQFLFEYFSETQRNKGNFPGRFSGRQFSNSRSEMNVSTLELGDSALYLCASSRAGSYNEQFFGPGTRLTVL.

The CDR3 bases are TGTGCCAGTAGGACTAGCACTGAGCAGTTCTTC. This sequence encodes CASRTSTEQFF. This chain connects TRBV19 to TRBJ2-1, with TRBD2 matching 7 bases. Per the germline V gene, CDR1 is LNHDA and CDR2 is SQIVND (reference sequence). With V trimmed by 6 bases and J by 9 bases, 2 bases remained unmatched. The CDR3 totals 11 residues. Drawing the rest from reference TRBV19 and TRBJ2-1, the complete variable domain is DGGITQSPKYLFRKEGQNVTLSCEQNLNHDAMYWYRQDPGQGLRLIYYSQIVNDFQKGDIAEGYSVSREKKESFPLTVTSAQKNPTAFYLCASRTSTEQFFGPGTRLTVL.

This rearrangement joins TRBV29-1 to TRBJ1-1, with a weak D call TRBD1 (6 bases). This CDR3 has 13 amino acids. Trimming stripped 4 bases from V and 4 bases from J, with 13 bases between. The germline V gene encodes CDR1 SQVTM and CDR2 ANQGSEA. CDR3 sequence: CSVAEGVSTEAFF. The CDR3 bases are TGCAGCGTTGCTGAGGGGGTTAGCACTGAAGCTTTCTTT.